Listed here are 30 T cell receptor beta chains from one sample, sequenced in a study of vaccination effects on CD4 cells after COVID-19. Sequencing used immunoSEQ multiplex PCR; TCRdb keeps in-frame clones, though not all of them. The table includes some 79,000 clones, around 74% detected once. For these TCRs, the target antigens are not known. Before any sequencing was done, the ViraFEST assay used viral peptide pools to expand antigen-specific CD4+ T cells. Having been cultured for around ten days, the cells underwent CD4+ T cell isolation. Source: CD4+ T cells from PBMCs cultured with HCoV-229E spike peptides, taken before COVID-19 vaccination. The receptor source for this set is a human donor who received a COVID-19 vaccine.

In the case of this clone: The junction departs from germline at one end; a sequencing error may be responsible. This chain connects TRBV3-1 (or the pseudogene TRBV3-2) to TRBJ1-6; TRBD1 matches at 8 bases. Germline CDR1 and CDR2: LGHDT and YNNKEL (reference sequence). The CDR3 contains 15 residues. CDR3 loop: CASSEDRGENSPLHF. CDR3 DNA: TGTGCCAGCAGCGAAGACAGGGGTGAAAATTCACCCCTCCACTTT.

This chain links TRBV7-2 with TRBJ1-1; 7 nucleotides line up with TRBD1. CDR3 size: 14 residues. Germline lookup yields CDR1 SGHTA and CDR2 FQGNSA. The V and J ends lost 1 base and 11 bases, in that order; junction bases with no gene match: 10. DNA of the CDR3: TGTGCCAGCAGCTTAGAGGGGGCGCCCCCCGGGGCTTTCTTT. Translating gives CASSLEGAPPGAFF.

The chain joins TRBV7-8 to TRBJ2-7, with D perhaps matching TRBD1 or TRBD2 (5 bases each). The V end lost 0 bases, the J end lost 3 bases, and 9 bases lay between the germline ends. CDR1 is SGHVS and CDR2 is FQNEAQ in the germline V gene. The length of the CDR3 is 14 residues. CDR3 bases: TGTGCCAGCAGCTTAGCTGGGACCTACTACGAGCAGTACGTC. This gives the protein CASSLAGTYYEQYV.

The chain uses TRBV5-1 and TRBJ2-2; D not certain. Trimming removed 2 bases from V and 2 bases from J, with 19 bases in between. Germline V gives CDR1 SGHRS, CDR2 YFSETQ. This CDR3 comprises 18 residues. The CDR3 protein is CASSLRRSSGFNTGELFF. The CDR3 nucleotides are TGCGCCAGCAGCTTACGACGGTCCTCCGGGTTCAACACCGGGGAGCTGTTTTTT.

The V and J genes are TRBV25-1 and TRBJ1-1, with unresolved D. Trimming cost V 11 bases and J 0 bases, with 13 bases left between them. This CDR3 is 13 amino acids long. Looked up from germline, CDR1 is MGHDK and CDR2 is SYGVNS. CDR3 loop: CASSQNMNTEAFF. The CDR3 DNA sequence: TGTGCCTCCTCACAGAACATGAACACTGAAGCTTTCTTT.

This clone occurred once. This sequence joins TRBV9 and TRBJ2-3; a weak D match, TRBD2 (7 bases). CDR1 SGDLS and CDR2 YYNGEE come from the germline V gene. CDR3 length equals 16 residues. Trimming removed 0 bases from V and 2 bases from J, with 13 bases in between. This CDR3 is CASSVVAGAFTDTQYF. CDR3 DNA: TGTGCCAGCAGCGTAGTGGCGGGGGCCTTCACAGATACGCAGTATTTT.

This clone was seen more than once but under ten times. The CDR3 DNA reads as TGTGCCAGCAGTCCTCAGGGGGCAGCCGGGGAGCTGTTTTTT. As protein: CASSPQGAAGELFF. V and J are TRBV2 and TRBJ2-2; 8 bases fit TRBD1. Germline values: CDR1 SNHLY, CDR2 FYNNEI. This CDR3 has 14 residues. Trimming removed 5 bases from V and 6 bases from J; junction bases left unmatched: 5.

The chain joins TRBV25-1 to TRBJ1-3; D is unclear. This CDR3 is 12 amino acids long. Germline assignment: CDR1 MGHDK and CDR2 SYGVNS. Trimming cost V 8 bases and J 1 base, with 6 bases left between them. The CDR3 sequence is CASEGSGNTIYF. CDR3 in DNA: TGTGCCAGCGAGGGTTCTGGAAACACCATATATTTT.

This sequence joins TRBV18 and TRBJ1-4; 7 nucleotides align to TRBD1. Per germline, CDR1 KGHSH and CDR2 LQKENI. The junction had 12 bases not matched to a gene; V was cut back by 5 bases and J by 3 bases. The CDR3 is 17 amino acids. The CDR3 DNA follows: TGTGCCAGCTCAAGCTTGACAGGGAGCGTACCTAATGAAAAACTGTTTTTT. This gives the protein CASSSLTGSVPNEKLFF.

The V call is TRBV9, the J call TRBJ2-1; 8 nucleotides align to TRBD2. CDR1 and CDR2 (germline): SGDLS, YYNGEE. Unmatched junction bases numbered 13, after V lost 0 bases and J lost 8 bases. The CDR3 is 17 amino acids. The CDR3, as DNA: TGTGCCAGCAGCGTAGTTTACGGACGGGGGGGCCTGCATGAGCAGTTCTTC. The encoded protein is CASSVVYGRGGLHEQFF.

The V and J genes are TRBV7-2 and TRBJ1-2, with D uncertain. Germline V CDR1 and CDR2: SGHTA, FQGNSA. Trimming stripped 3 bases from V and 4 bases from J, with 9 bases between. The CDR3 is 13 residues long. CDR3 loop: CASSFESIYGYTF. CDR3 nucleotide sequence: TGTGCCAGCAGCTTCGAATCAATCTATGGCTACACCTTC.

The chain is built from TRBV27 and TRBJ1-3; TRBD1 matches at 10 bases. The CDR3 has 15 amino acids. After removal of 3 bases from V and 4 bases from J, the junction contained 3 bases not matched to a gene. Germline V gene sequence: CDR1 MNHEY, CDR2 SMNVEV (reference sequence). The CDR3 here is CASSFLGQGGNTIYF. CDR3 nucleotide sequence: TGTGCCAGCAGTTTTTTGGGACAGGGGGGAAACACCATATATTTT.

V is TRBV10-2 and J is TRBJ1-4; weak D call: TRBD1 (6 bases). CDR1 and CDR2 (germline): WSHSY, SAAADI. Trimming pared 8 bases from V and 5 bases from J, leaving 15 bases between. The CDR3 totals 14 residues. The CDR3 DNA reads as TGCGCCAGCCGTCCGACAGGCGGGAATGAAAAACTGTTTTTT. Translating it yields CASRPTGGNEKLFF.

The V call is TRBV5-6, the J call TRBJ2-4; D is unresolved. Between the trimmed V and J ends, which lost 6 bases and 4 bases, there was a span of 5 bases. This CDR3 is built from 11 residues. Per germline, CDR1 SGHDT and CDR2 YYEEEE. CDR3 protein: CASKIKNIQYF. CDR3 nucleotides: TGTGCCAGCAAGATAAAAAACATTCAGTACTTC.

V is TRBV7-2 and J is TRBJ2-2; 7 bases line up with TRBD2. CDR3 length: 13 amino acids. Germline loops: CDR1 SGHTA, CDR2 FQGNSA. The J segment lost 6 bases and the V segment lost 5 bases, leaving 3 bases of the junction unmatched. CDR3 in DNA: TGTGCCAGCAGCCTGGGGGGGGCCGGGGAGCTGTTTTTT. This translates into CASSLGGAGELFF.

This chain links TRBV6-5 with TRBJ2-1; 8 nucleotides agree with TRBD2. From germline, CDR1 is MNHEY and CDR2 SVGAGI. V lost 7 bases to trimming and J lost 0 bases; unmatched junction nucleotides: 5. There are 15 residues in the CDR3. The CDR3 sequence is CASTRGDHSYNEQFF. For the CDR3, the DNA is TGTGCCAGCACGCGGGGGGACCACTCCTACAATGAGCAGTTCTTC.

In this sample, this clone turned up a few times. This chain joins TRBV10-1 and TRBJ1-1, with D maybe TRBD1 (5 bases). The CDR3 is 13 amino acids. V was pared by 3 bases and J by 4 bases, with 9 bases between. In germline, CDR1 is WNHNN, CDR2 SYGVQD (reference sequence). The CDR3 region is CASSEVGGTEAFF. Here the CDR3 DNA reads TGCGCCAGCAGTGAAGTCGGGGGCACTGAAGCTTTCTTT.

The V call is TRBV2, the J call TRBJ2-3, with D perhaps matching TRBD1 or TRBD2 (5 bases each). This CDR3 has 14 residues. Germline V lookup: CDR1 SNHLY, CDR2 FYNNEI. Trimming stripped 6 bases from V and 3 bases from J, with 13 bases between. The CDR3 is CASRYGTYTDTQYF. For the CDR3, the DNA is TGTGCCAGCAGGTACGGGACCTATACAGATACGCAGTATTTT.

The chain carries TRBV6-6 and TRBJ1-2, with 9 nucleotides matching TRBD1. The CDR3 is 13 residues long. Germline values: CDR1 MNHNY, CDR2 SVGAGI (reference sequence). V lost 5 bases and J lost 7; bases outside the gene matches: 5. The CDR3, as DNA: TGTGCCAGCAGTCCGGGACAGGGAGGTGGCTACACCTTC. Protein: CASSPGQGGGYTF.

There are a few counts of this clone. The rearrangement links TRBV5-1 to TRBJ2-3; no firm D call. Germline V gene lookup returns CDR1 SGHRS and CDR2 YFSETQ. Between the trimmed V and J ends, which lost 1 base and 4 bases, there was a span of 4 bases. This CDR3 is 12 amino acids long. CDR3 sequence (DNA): TGCGCCAGCAGCTTGCATTCAGATACGCAGTATTTT. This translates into CASSLHSDTQYF.

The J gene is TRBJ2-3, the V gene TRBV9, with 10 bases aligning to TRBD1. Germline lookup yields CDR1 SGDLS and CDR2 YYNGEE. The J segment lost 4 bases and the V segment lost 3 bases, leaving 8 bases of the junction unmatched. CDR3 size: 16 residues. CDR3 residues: CASSARDRGSADTQYF. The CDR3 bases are TGTGCCAGCAGCGCGCGGGACAGGGGATCGGCAGATACGCAGTATTTT.

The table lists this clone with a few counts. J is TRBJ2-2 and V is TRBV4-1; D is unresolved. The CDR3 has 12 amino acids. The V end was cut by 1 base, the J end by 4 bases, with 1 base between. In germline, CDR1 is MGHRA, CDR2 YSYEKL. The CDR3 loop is CASSQVTGELFF. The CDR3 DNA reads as TGCGCCAGCAGCCAAGTCACCGGGGAGCTGTTTTTT.

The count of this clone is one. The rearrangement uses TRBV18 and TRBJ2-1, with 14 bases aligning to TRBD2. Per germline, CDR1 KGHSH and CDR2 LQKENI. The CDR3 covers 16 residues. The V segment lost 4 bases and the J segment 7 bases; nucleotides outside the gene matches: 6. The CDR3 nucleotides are TGTGCCAGCTCACAGCGGACTAGCGGGGGGTATAATGAGCAGTTCTTC. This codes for CASSQRTSGGYNEQFF.

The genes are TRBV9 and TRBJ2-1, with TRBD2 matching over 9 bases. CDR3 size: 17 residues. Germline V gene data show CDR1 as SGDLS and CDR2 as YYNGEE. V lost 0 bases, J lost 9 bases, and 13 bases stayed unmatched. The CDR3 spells CASSVVASGAPWGEQFF. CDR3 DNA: TGTGCCAGCAGCGTAGTGGCTAGCGGGGCCCCTTGGGGTGAGCAGTTCTTC. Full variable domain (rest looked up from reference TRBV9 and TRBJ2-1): DSGVTQTPKHLITATGQRVTLRCSPRSGDLSVYWYQQSLDQGLQFLIQYYNGEERAKGNILERFSAQQFPDLHSELNLSSLELGDSALYFCASSVVASGAPWGEQFFGPGTRLTVL.

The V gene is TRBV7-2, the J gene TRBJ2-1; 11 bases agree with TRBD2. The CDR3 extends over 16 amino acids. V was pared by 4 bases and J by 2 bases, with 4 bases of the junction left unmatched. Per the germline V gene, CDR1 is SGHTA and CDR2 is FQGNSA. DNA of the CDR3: TGTGCCAGCAGCTATCGACTAGCGGGGACCTACAATGAGCAGTTCTTC. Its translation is CASSYRLAGTYNEQFF.

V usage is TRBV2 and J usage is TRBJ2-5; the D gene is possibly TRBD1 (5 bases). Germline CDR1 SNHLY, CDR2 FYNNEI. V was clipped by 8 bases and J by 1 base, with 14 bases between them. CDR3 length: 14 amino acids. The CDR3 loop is CASSRTPPQETQYF. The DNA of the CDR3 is TGTGCCAGCTCCAGGACACCTCCCCAAGAGACCCAGTACTTC.

DNA of the CDR3: TGTGCCACCAGTGATTTGTGGACAGACTATGGCTACACCTTC. Amino acids: CATSDLWTDYGYTF. J is TRBJ1-2 and V is TRBV24-1; weak D call: TRBD1 (6 bases). Trimming took 0 bases from V and 3 from J, leaving 7 bases between them. Germline-derived CDR1 and CDR2 are KGHDR and SFDVKD. The length of the CDR3 is 14 residues.

The CDR3 nucleotides read TGTGCCAGCAGCAAGGACCCGAGCTCCTACGAGCAGTACGTC. It yields the protein CASSKDPSSYEQYV. This sequence joins TRBV3-1 (or the pseudogene TRBV3-2) and TRBJ2-7; D gene ambiguous. The CDR3 is made up of 14 amino acids. Germline CDR1 LGHDT, CDR2 YNNKEL (reference sequence). V was cut by 5 bases and J by 0 bases, with 11 bases left in between.

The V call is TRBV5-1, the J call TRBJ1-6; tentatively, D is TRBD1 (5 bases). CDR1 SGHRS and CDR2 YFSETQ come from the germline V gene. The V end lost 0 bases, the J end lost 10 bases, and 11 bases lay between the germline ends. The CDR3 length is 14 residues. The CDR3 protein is CASSLERGWSPLHF. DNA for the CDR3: TGCGCCAGCAGCTTGGAGAGGGGTTGGTCACCCCTCCACTTT.

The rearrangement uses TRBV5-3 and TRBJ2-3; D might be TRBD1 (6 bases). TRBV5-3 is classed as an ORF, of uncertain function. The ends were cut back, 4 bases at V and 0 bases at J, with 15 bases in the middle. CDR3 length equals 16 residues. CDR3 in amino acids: CARSHRVDRSTDTQYF. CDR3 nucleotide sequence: TGTGCCAGAAGCCACAGAGTGGACAGAAGCACAGATACGCAGTATTTT.